This TCR beta chain was sequenced in a study of cytomegalovirus exposure and HLA in healthy donors. Study-wide points: V- and J-gene trimming of TCR beta was linked (in a later analysis) to a missense DCLRE1C variant. A highly shared variant cluster was judged a likely technical artifact.

V dropped 5 bases and J dropped 6; count of bases not matched to a gene: 18. Germline CDR1 is SEHNR and CDR2 is FQNEAQ (reference sequence). CDR3 length: 19 amino acids. It was with 60 Vbeta and 13 Jbeta primers that the PCR ran. Clones were read by immunoSEQ multiplex PCR, and TCRdb kept only the in-frame ones, dropping some. The sample lists roughly 160,000 clones; approximately 84% were seen once. The table lists this clone with a few counts. The target antigen is unknown. The sequencing sample was made of PBMCs. This clonotype was obtained from a man between 25 and 39 years old in good health and CMV-seropositive. This chain joins TRBV7-9 and TRBJ1-6; 8 bases align to TRBD1. In nucleotides, the CDR3 is TGTGCCAGCAGCACCTCGACAGGGGTTTCCGCCTTAAGTAATTCACCCCTCCACTTT. This translates into CASSTSTGVSALSNSPLHF.